This T cell receptor beta chain was captured in a study of blood T cells in healthy people across ages (dated by TCRdb to between 2015 and 2017). In terms of the full investigation: In model experiments, template switching captured roughly one uniquely barcoded TCR beta cDNA molecule for every two T cells. Age-related changes in TCR beta repertoire diversity were measured in the study by deep sequencing normalized with unique cDNA molecular identifiers. The donors were split into four age groups: young (average about 15 years), middle-aged (roughly 39), aged (roughly 65) and long-lived (approximately 89). To avoid experimental bias, donors of different ages were randomly spread across the sequencing lanes. Two additional independent replicas of 1 million unique cDNA reads from the same blood draw were analyzed for two donors (one aged 18 to 30 and one aged 80 or older). Results and caveats for the whole study, not just this receptor: Compared with the aged group, more naive CD4+ T cells, fewer expanded clones and increased TCR diversity were shown by the long-lived group, suggesting age selection. There was a strong correlation between observed TCR beta diversity and the percentage of naive T cells measured by flow cytometry. Estimates of total diversity based on one million sequenced T cells were considered lower bounds and underestimates. Observed TCR beta diversity per million T cells fell roughly linearly with age, and a significant reduction was already apparent by age roughly 40. Conclusive comparison of naive and antigen-experienced compartments was prevented by the profiling of bulk unsorted PBMCs. The CMV infection status of donors was not known, potentially confounding age-related changes in expanded clonotypes.

The approximately 41 donors, aged about 6 to 95 years, were systemically healthy Caucasian individuals from Russia. Each donor gave roughly 9.5 milliliters of peripheral blood, collected into EDTA-treated Vacutainer tubes. PBMCs were isolated by Ficoll-Paque density-gradient centrifugation, with at least 7 million obtained per sample. Total RNA, at least 6 micrograms per sample, was extracted from PBMCs with Trizol reagent. The percentages of naive CD45RAhigh/CD27high T cells were determined by flow cytometry on a PBMC aliquot from every donor. Libraries were built with 5' RACE. Sequenced using an Illumina HiSeq 2500. The second PCR ran for about 6 to 12 cycles and used a J-beta primer mix along with a sample-barcoded 5' primer. A unique molecular identifier was introduced onto each TCR beta cDNA molecule by a template-switch 5' adaptor carrying 12 random nucleotides. Each sample yielded at least 3 million CDR3-containing paired-end reads. First-strand cDNA synthesis was performed from all RNA using the Mint cDNA synthesis kit, with priming by a TRBC-specific oligonucleotide. All cDNA was treated with uracil-DNA glycosylase and then went through a first 18-cycle PCR with the universal primers M1SS and BC2_uni_R. The paper's processing steps were these. For normalization, 1 million high-quality reads were randomly selected from each sample, with every read carrying a distinct molecular identifier. Instead of being binned into consensus sequences, reads that shared molecular identifiers were thrown out. CDR3 identification, clonotype clustering and error correction used MiTCR with a Q25 quality threshold and the strictest error-elimination algorithm. Lower-bound total TCR beta diversity was estimated with a nonparametric unseen species model using Euler transformation. TCRdb handled the public reads itself, with Q25 trimming in fastp and clone calling in MiXCR, and kept productive beta chains. Rows with a matching CDR3 protein are joined into one entry that keeps the most common DNA and genes. TCRdb, not the original authors, processed these V and J calls. This sample lists hundreds of thousands of distinct CDR3 sequences; more than 45% were detected once. Approximately 23% of the sample comes from the top ten.

The junction shows trimming of 5 bases on V and 2 bases on J, plus 9 bases between the germline ends. The cysteine opens and the phenylalanine closes a CDR3 of 14 amino acids. Only the CDR3 region is kept as DNA, spanning 42 bases read in frame from base 1. On this clonotype itself: The target of this receptor is not known. Base qualities are not at hand, and no much larger clone is one base apart.

The TCR sequence derives from a man older than 75 in good health. The sequencing sample was made of blood. The chain is encoded by TRBV12-3 or TRBV12-4 joined to TRBJ2-2, with a weak D call of TRBD2 (6 bases match). CDR3 loop: CASSPDYNTGELFF. The nucleotide sequence reads TGTGCCAGCAGTCCGGACTACAACACCGGGGAGCTGTTTTTT.